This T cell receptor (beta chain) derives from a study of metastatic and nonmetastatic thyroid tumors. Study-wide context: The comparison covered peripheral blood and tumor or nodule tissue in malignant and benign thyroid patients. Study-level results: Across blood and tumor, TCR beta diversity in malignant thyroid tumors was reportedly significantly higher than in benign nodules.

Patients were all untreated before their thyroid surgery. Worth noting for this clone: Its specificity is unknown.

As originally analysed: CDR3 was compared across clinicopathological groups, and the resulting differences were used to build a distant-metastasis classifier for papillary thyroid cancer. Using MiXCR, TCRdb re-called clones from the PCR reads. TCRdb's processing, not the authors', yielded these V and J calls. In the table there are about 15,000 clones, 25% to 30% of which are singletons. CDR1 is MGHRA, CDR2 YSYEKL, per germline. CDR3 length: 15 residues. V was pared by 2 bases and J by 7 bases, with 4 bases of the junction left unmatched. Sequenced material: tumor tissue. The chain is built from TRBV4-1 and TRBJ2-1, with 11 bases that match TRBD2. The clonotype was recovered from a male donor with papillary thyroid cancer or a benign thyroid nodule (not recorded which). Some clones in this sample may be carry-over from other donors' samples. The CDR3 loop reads CASSQLAGGQNEQFF. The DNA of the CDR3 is TGCGCCAGCAGCCAACTAGCGGGGGGCCAGAATGAGCAGTTCTTC.